The following is a T cell receptor beta chain sequence with its context. No antigen is known for it. Base qualities were left out, and no much larger clone turns up one base away. The source of the sample is a study of T-cell reconstitution after alpha-beta-depleted transplantation in children (dated by TCRdb to between 2015 and 2016). With respect to the entire study: T-cell immune reconstitution after TCRalphabeta/CD19-depleted allogeneic hematopoietic cell transplantation in children was quantitatively tracked in the study by means of TCR repertoire profiling. General conclusions and limits of the study: Apparently early alphabetaT-cell count recovery about two months after transplant reportedly relied on only several hundred rapidly expanded clones derived from non-depleted graft cells. The frequencies of hyperexpanded clones fell over the following months, and after one year, T-cell counts and TCRbeta diversity were mostly attributed to newly produced T cells. In some patients, the high TCRbeta diversity seen at day 60 was put down to recipient T cells and intrathymic progenitors that had survived conditioning.

The library was made by PCR. Sequencing relied on an Illumina HiSeq 2500. TCR library preparation used molecular barcoding, with unique molecular identifiers applied to normalize quantification of the TCRbeta repertoire. TCRdb handled the public reads itself, with Q25 trimming in fastp and clone calling in MiXCR, and kept productive beta chains. All rows with the same CDR3 protein become a single entry with the most common DNA and genes. Present in this sample are more than 400,000 distinct CDR3 sequences, 43% of which were seen just once. Jointly, the top ten make up under 35% of the sample. The CDR3 covers 15 residues, taking in both the cysteine and the phenylalanine. Just the 45-base CDR3 DNA is kept, in frame starting at base 1. V is shortened by 8 bases, J by 3 bases, and the region joining them spans 20 bases. In the germline V gene, CDR1 corresponds to MDHEN and CDR2 to SYDVKM. This specimen's treatment or condition label, interpreted: allogeneic hematopoietic cell transplantation with graft depleted of TCRalphabeta T cells and CD19 B cells. Transplant recipients were children who received TCRalphabeta/CD19-depleted allogeneic hematopoietic cell grafts.

The receptor chain draws on TRBV28 and TRBJ2-7; D gene: possibly TRBD1, on 5 matching bases. Sequences were derived from PBMCs, sampled before TCRalphabeta/CD19-depleted stem cell transplant. The source of this sequence is a girl aged 2-10 years with aplastic anemia, due to receive a stem cell transplant. Here is the DNA: TGTGCCAGCGGCCCTGCTCCAGGGCGCGACTACGAGCAGTACTTC. The encoded protein is CASGPAPGRDYEQYF.